This is a list of T cell receptor beta chains from one sample in a study of vaccination effects on CD4 cells after COVID-19. No antigen is known for these receptors. Assay: immunoSEQ multiplex PCR; the TCRdb copy retains only in-frame clones and omits some. The repertoire holds about 47,000 clones, with roughly 70% as singletons. Sample: CD4+ T cells from PBMCs cultured without peptide, taken after COVID-19 vaccination. These receptors all come from a human donor who received a COVID-19 vaccine. Both conserved end residues are part of each CDR3. Each record gives: J gene, D gene, clone size, V gene, CDR3 protein, CDR3 DNA. The D gene is left open where the match is weak. Not every row has a clone size; where given, it reads once, few, many or a size class.

TRBJ2-5 TRBD2 - TRBV18 CASSPPQGTSGRQETQYF TGTGCCAGCTCACCACCCCAAGGGACTAGCGGGAGGCAAGAGACCCAGTACTTC
TRBJ1-6 - - TRBV6-1 CASSEVGGLHF TGTGCCAGCAGTGAAGTTGGGGGTCTCCACTTT
TRBJ2-1 TRBD2 few TRBV6-1 CASSASLAGGSYNEQFF TGTGCCAGCAGTGCCTCATTAGCGGGGGGCTCCTACAATGAGCAGTTCTTC
TRBJ2-3 - - TRBV11-2 CASSPLREQQFHSTDTQYF TGTGCCAGCAGCCCATTACGGGAACAGCAATTCCACAGCACAGATACGCAGTATTTT
TRBJ2-5 TRBD2 - TRBV19 CASSTLAGVRETQYF TGTGCCAGTAGTACCCTAGCGGGAGTCCGGGAGACCCAGTACTTC
TRBJ2-3 - - TRBV12-3/TRBV12-4 CASSLVGTDTQYF TGTGCCAGCAGTTTGGTGGGCACAGATACGCAGTATTTT
TRBJ1-5 - - TRBV6-6 CASSRNDRNQPQHF TGTGCCAGCAGTAGGAATGACCGGAATCAGCCCCAGCATTTT
TRBJ2-3 - - TRBV6-6 CASSLSDVGRTQYF TGTGCCAGCAGCCTATCGGACGTTGGGCGTACGCAGTATTTT
TRBJ2-2 - - TRBV25-1 CASHPGNFRTGELFF TGTGCCAGCCACCCCGGGAATTTCAGGACCGGGGAGCTGTTTTTT
TRBJ1-5 - few TRBV24-1 CATSLYPRGQPQHF TGTGCCACCAGTTTGTATCCGAGGGGACAGCCCCAGCATTTT
TRBJ2-5 TRBD2 few TRBV5-1 CASSRETSGVGETQYF TGCGCCAGCAGCCGGGAAACTAGCGGGGTAGGGGAGACCCAGTACTTC